The T cell receptor beta chain described here comes from a study of tumor and adjacent non-tumor tissue in lung cancer. TCRbeta libraries were built with three rounds of nested PCR, modified from ARM-PCR. MiXCR was run by TCRdb on the multiplex PCR reads, yielding one entry per CDR3 protein. The sample lists approximately 62,000 distinct CDR3 sequences; about 61% were seen once. The CDR3 loop spans 14 amino acids. Trimming shortened V by 2 bases and J by 0 bases, and 10 bases separated the two germline ends. Germline CDR1 is DFQATT and CDR2 is SNEGSKA (reference sequence). The template was RNA from unsorted bulk tissue. More than 3 cm separated this lung sample from the edge of the tumor.

The sequence was collected from a man in his 70s with non-small cell lung cancer. The sequenced sample consisted of distant non-tumor lung tissue. V is TRBV20-1 and J is TRBJ1-1; D remains ambiguous. The CDR3 bases are TGCAGTGCTAGAATCCCGGACGTGAACACTGAAGCTTTCTTT. Its protein is CSARIPDVNTEAFF.